The 25 T cell receptor beta chains listed next were all sequenced from one sample in a study of neurological immune-mediated disorders (dated 2019 in TCRdb). The library came from 5' RACE. TCRdb lists the instrument as Illumina HiSeq 2500. TCRdb reran the public reads through fastp at Q25 and MiXCR, keeping productive beta chains. Rows with one shared CDR3 protein collapse into an entry with the most common genes and DNA. Present in this sample are 25,000 to 30,000 distinct CDR3 sequences, under 7% of which were seen just once. The ten largest clones capture roughly 9% of the sample. The specimen sequenced was PBMCs. These receptors came from a woman aged 45-65 years in good health.

At least ten counts were recorded for this clonotype. The CDR3 region is CASSSRAGGLYNEQFF. For the CDR3, the DNA is TGTGCCAGCAGCTCGCGAGCGGGAGGGCTATACAATGAGCAGTTCTTC. The chain couples TRBV7-2 to TRBJ2-1; 10 bases line up with TRBD2. Losses at the gene ends were 4 bases for V and 4 bases for J; bases not matched to a gene: 7. This CDR3 region has 16 residues. Germline values: CDR1 SGHTA, CDR2 FQGNSA. The whole variable domain, filled in from reference TRBV7-2 and TRBJ2-1, reads GAGVSQSPSNKVTEKGKDVELRCDPISGHTALYWYRQSLGQGLEFLIYFQGNSAPDKSGLPSDRFSAERTGGSVSTLTIQRTQQEDSAVYLCASSSRAGGLYNEQFFGPGTRLTVL.

This clonotype was observed at least ten times. V gene TRBV2 combines with J gene TRBJ2-1; D might be TRBD1 (6 bases). CDR1 and CDR2 (germline): SNHLY, FYNNEI. The CDR3 sequence is 14 residues long. Trimming removed 4 bases at V and 9 bases at J, with 16 bases between. CDR3 sequence: CASSGNRVDGEQFF. In DNA form, the CDR3 reads TGTGCCAGCAGTGGAAACAGGGTCGACGGTGAGCAGTTCTTC.

This clonotype was recorded at least ten times. The chain carries TRBV20-1 and TRBJ1-1; TRBD1 aligns across 9 bases. In germline, CDR1 is DFQATT, CDR2 SNEGSKA (reference sequence). J lost 7 bases, V lost 5 bases, and 8 bases had no gene match. This CDR3 has 13 amino acids. CDR3 region: CSAARTGENEAFF. The CDR3 region has the DNA TGCAGTGCTGCCCGGACAGGGGAAAATGAAGCTTTCTTT.

There are many counts of this clonotype. This rearrangement joins TRBV6-1 to TRBJ2-7; the D gene could be TRBD1 or TRBD2 (5 bases each). The V gene's germline CDR1 is MNHNS and CDR2 SASEGT. The CDR3 sequence is 15 residues long. V was cut by 3 bases and J by 1 base, with 13 bases left in between. The CDR3 protein is CASSDRESGSYEQYF. The CDR3 DNA reads TGTGCCAGCAGTGACCGGGAATCAGGGTCCTACGAGCAGTACTTC.

This clonotype was counted many times. CDR3 in amino acids: CARLGAGGELFF. The CDR3 coding sequence is TGTGCCAGGTTGGGGGCGGGCGGGGAGCTGTTTTTT. This chain joins TRBV7-2 and TRBJ2-2, with D possibly TRBD1 on 6 matching bases. Germline V gives CDR1 SGHTA, CDR2 FQGNSA. With 9 bases removed from V and 7 bases from J, the gap between germline ends came to 12 bases. The CDR3 totals 12 residues.

This clonotype was observed many times. The CDR3 sequence: CASSLSRMDRTSSYNSPLHF. CDR3 DNA: TGTGCCAGCTCACTTTCAAGAATGGACAGAACCAGCTCCTATAATTCACCCCTCCACTTT. The chain has TRBV18 and TRBJ1-6; perhaps TRBD1 as D (6 bases). V was pared by 4 bases and J by 0 bases, with 22 bases between. The CDR3 consists of 20 residues. From germline, CDR1 is KGHSH and CDR2 LQKENI.

This clonotype was detected many times. The gene calls are TRBV5-6 and TRBJ2-2, with a weak D call TRBD2 (6 bases). Germline assignment: CDR1 SGHDT and CDR2 YYEEEE. The CDR3 consists of 17 residues. The V end lost 7 bases, the J end lost 0 bases, and 19 bases lay between the germline ends. The CDR3 DNA reads TGTGCCAGCGAAGGAGGAGGGCTTCTAGCGAACACCGGGGAGCTGTTTTTT. It translates to CASEGGGLLANTGELFF.

This clonotype was seen many times. The chain has TRBV21-1 and TRBJ2-5. TRBV21-1 is assigned pseudogene status. This CDR3 contains 13 residues. CDR3 sequence: CASSKGEQETQYF. For the CDR3, the DNA is TGTGCCAGCAGCAAAGGAGAACAAGAGACCCAGTACTTC.

This clonotype was picked up many times. The chain employs TRBV7-2 and TRBJ1-1; D ambiguous. The CDR3 has 14 amino acids. Germline CDR1 reads SGHTA; CDR2 reads FQGNSA. The V end was cut by 2 bases, the J end by 2 bases, with 9 bases between. CDR3 nucleotide sequence: TGTGCCAGCAGCTTATCGTACAGAAACACTGAAGCTTTCTTT. Translating it yields CASSLSYRNTEAFF.

This clonotype was observed many times. The chain combines TRBV7-9 with TRBJ2-7; D gene unclear. The CDR3 spans 14 residues. From germline, CDR1 is SEHNR and CDR2 FQNEAQ (reference sequence). V was pared by 8 bases and J by 6 bases, with 20 bases between. CDR3 protein: CASGITGRSREQYF. As DNA, the CDR3 is TGTGCCAGCGGTATTACCGGTAGAAGTCGCGAGCAGTACTTC.

This clonotype was observed many times. The rearrangement uses TRBV27 and TRBJ2-3; 10 nucleotides line up with TRBD2. The J segment lost 4 bases and the V segment lost 3 bases, leaving 7 bases of the junction unmatched. Per the germline V gene, CDR1 is MNHEY and CDR2 is SMNVEV (reference sequence). The CDR3 totals 16 residues. CDR3 in amino acids: CASSFLASGSADTQYF. DNA of the CDR3: TGTGCCAGCAGTTTTCTGGCTAGCGGGAGCGCAGATACGCAGTATTTT.

This clonotype was observed at least ten times. The V and J genes are TRBV20-1 and TRBJ1-5; weak D call: TRBD1 (6 bases). CDR1 is DFQATT, CDR2 SNEGSKA, per germline (reference sequence). The CDR3 is made up of 15 amino acids. V lost 3 bases, J lost 5 bases, and 17 bases lay in between. This CDR3 reads CSASLKGQMDQPQHF. The CDR3 region has the DNA TGCAGTGCTAGCTTAAAGGGACAAATGGATCAGCCCCAGCATTTT.

This clonotype was detected ten times or more. CDR3 sequence reads: CASSLVALAGVNEQFF. DNA for the CDR3: TGTGCCAGCAGCTTGGTTGCACTAGCGGGGGTAAATGAGCAGTTCTTC. The chain combines TRBV5-6 with TRBJ2-1; the match to TRBD2 covers 11 bases. V lost 0 bases to trimming and J lost 7 bases; unmatched junction nucleotides: 6. This CDR3 has 16 amino acids. Germline lookup yields CDR1 SGHDT and CDR2 YYEEEE.

This clonotype was counted at least ten times. The genes are TRBV5-1 and TRBJ2-2; 8 positions match TRBD1. Germline assignment: CDR1 SGHRS and CDR2 YFSETQ. This CDR3 contains 15 residues. Trimming cost V 4 bases and J 4 bases; bases outside gene matches: 6. The CDR3 region is CASSKGQEITGELFF. The CDR3 nucleotides are TGCGCCAGCAGCAAGGGACAGGAGATCACCGGGGAGCTGTTTTTT.

The gene calls are TRBV19 and TRBJ2-3; maybe TRBD2 (7 bases). Germline lookup yields CDR1 LNHDA and CDR2 SQIVND (reference sequence). The CDR3 runs to 14 residues. Trimming removed 5 bases at V and 0 bases at J, with 9 bases between. CDR3 bases: TGTGCCAGTAGTGCGGGGGCGAGCACAGATACGCAGTATTTT. Its translation is CASSAGASTDTQYF.

At least ten counts were recorded for this clonotype. The CDR3 sequence: CSARDGGAAKNIQYF. The CDR3 DNA reads TGCAGTGCTAGAGATGGTGGGGCAGCCAAAAACATTCAGTACTTC. This rearrangement joins TRBV20-1 to TRBJ2-4, with a possible D match to TRBD1 (5 bases). Trimming shortened V by 0 bases and J by 0 bases, and 9 bases separated the two germline ends. Germline V gene data show CDR1 as DFQATT and CDR2 as SNEGSKA (reference sequence). CDR3 length: 15 residues.

The V and J genes are TRBV11-2 and TRBJ2-3; D is unresolved. The CDR3 extends over 12 amino acids. Looked up from germline, CDR1 is SGHAT and CDR2 is FQNNGV. The germline V and J ends were trimmed by 5 bases and 6 bases, with 9 bases remaining between them. The CDR3 is CASSPARDTQYF. The CDR3 DNA sequence: TGTGCCAGCAGCCCCGCGAGGGATACGCAGTATTTT.

This clonotype has ten or more counts. This sequence joins TRBV7-2 and TRBJ1-1; D gene ambiguous. V lost 5 bases, J lost 6 bases, and 19 bases lay in between. The CDR3 loop spans 15 amino acids. In germline, CDR1 is SGHTA, CDR2 FQGNSA. The CDR3 DNA follows: TGTGCCAGCAGCCAGAATAAGGAAAGTGGCGCTGAAGCTTTCTTT. Its translation: CASSQNKESGAEAFF.

This clonotype was observed many times. The rearrangement uses TRBV5-1 and TRBJ2-2; D gene ambiguous. The V and J ends lost 4 bases and 7 bases respectively, with 11 bases between them. The CDR3 has 13 residues. Per germline, CDR1 SGHRS and CDR2 YFSETQ. This CDR3 reads CASSPTVDGELFF. Here the CDR3 DNA reads TGCGCCAGCAGCCCCACGGTAGACGGGGAGCTGTTTTTT. Using reference TRBV5-1 and TRBJ2-2 for the parts outside the CDR3, the full variable domain is KAGVTQTPRYLIKTRGQQVTLSCSPISGHRSVSWYQQTPGQGLQFLFEYFSETQRNKGNFPGRFSGRQFSNSRSEMNVSTLELGDSALYLCASSPTVDGELFFGEGSRLTVL.

The chain employs TRBV3-1 and TRBJ2-1; 7 nucleotides align to TRBD2. There are 15 residues in the CDR3. The V segment lost 6 bases and the J segment 6 bases; nucleotides outside the gene matches: 11. The germline V gene encodes CDR1 LGHDT and CDR2 YNNKEL (reference sequence). The chain's CDR3 is CASSLGGCEVNEQFF. The DNA of the CDR3 is TGTGCCAGCAGTCTCGGGGGGTGTGAAGTCAATGAGCAGTTCTTC.

The chain employs TRBV19 and TRBJ2-7, with 8 positions matching TRBD2. This CDR3 has 14 residues. The J segment lost 7 bases and the V segment lost 5 bases, leaving 10 bases of the junction unmatched. Germline values: CDR1 LNHDA, CDR2 SQIVND (reference sequence). The CDR3 loop is CASSASGLLGEQYF. In nucleotides, the CDR3 is TGTGCCAGTAGTGCTAGCGGGCTTCTCGGGGAGCAGTACTTC. The entire variable domain, with the rest obtained from reference TRBV19 and TRBJ2-7, is as follows: DGGITQSPKYLFRKEGQNVTLSCEQNLNHDAMYWYRQDPGQGLRLIYYSQIVNDFQKGDIAEGYSVSREKKESFPLTVTSAQKNPTAFYLCASSASGLLGEQYFGPGTRLTVT.

This clonotype has ten or more counts. The chain joins TRBV28 to TRBJ2-1; 13 positions agree with TRBD2. J lost 14 bases, V lost 3 bases, and 7 bases had no gene match. The CDR3 is made up of 14 amino acids. CDR1 and CDR2 from the germline V gene are MDHEN and SYDVKM. The CDR3 nucleotides read TGTGCCAGCAGTTTCCAGAGGACTAGCGGGAGAAAGTTCTTC. Translated: CASSFQRTSGRKFF.

This clonotype is medium-sized in the sample. V gene TRBV28 combines with J gene TRBJ2-2, with 10 nucleotides matching TRBD2. Per the germline V gene, CDR1 is MDHEN and CDR2 is SYDVKM. The CDR3 extends over 16 amino acids. The junction had 7 bases not matched to a gene; V was cut back by 4 bases and J by 5 bases. CDR3 loop: CASSSTGTSATGELFF. The CDR3 nucleotides read TGTGCCAGCAGTTCCACCGGGACTAGCGCAACCGGGGAGCTGTTTTTT.

The chain has TRBV6-5 and TRBJ2-4; 7 nucleotides agree with TRBD1. Trimming removed 0 bases from V and 7 bases from J; junction bases left unmatched: 9. The CDR3 covers 16 residues. Germline V CDR1 and CDR2: MNHEY, SVGAGI. CDR3 residues: CASSYSRTGLGNIQYF. The CDR3 region has the DNA TGTGCCAGCAGTTACTCGAGGACAGGACTGGGGAACATTCAGTACTTC.

This clonotype was observed many times. The chain couples TRBV20-1 to TRBJ2-7, with TRBD1 as a possible D gene (6 bases). CDR1 is DFQATT and CDR2 is SNEGSKA in the germline V gene (reference sequence). The CDR3 length is 13 residues. V shed 3 bases and J shed 0 bases, with 9 bases lying between them. CDR3 sequence reads: CSARTGLSYEQYF. The DNA of the CDR3 is TGCAGTGCTAGGACAGGTCTCTCCTACGAGCAGTACTTC.